The 12 T cell receptor beta chains below all came from one sample that was sequenced in a study of cytomegalovirus exposure and HLA in healthy donors. PCR primers comprised 60 Vbeta and 13 Jbeta primers. Sequencing used immunoSEQ multiplex PCR; TCRdb keeps in-frame clones, though not all of them. The sample gives about 120,000 clones, about four fifths of which show up once; approximately 10% is in the top ten. Material: PBMCs. These receptors were obtained from a male donor in good health and CMV-seropositive.

V and J are TRBV7-2 and TRBJ2-1, with TRBD2 identical over 9 bases. V trimming: 3 bases; J trimming: 2 bases; junction bases outside the gene matches: 2. This CDR3 has 15 residues. CDR1 and CDR2 (germline): SGHTA, FQGNSA. The CDR3 protein is CASSFGGRAYNEQFF. The CDR3 nucleotides read TGTGCCAGCAGCTTTGGCGGGAGGGCCTACAATGAGCAGTTCTTC.

This clone came up once. The gene calls are TRBV5-1 and TRBJ1-2; the D is unclear. Germline CDR1 is SGHRS and CDR2 is YFSETQ. V lost 2 bases, J lost 3 bases, and 11 bases lay in between. This CDR3 has 14 residues. The CDR3 DNA reads TGCGCCAGCAGCTTACCTCGCTCAGACTATGGCTACACCTTC. This sequence encodes CASSLPRSDYGYTF. Supplemented by reference TRBV5-1 and TRBJ1-2, the full variable domain reads KAGVTQTPRYLIKTRGQQVTLSCSPISGHRSVSWYQQTPGQGLQFLFEYFSETQRNKGNFPGRFSGRQFSNSRSEMNVSTLELGDSALYLCASSLPRSDYGYTFGSGTRLTVV.

This chain uses TRBV28 with TRBJ2-4, with 7 bases that match TRBD1. CDR1 and CDR2 from the germline V gene are MDHEN and SYDVKM. V dropped 5 bases and J dropped 6; count of bases not matched to a gene: 7. The CDR3 has 14 amino acids. CDR3 DNA sequence: TGTGCCAGCAGTGGGAGACAGGGTCTAAACATTCAGTACTTC. It encodes CASSGRQGLNIQYF.

V gene TRBV19 combines with J gene TRBJ1-5; D unclear. Germline V gene data show CDR1 as LNHDA and CDR2 as SQIVND (reference sequence). V shed 7 bases and J shed 6 bases, with 4 bases lying between them. There are 10 residues in the CDR3. The DNA of the CDR3 is TGTGCCAGTACTAGTCAGCCCCAGCATTTT. As protein: CASTSQPQHF.

The rearrangement joins TRBV18 to TRBJ2-7, with 10 bases matching TRBD1. From germline, CDR1 is KGHSH and CDR2 LQKENI. The CDR3 covers 12 residues. The junction had 1 base not matched to a gene; V was cut back by 5 bases and J by 6 bases. For the CDR3, the DNA is TGTGCCAGCTCAGGACAGGGGGGCGAGCAGTACTTC. It translates to CASSGQGGEQYF.

On this clone: The junction does not match germline at one end; this may be a read error. The chain joins TRBV12-5 to TRBJ2-5, with 7 nucleotides matching TRBD1. Per the germline V gene, CDR1 is LGHNT and CDR2 is FRNRAP. The CDR3 has 13 amino acids. CDR3 bases: TGTGCTAGTGGTTTGGACGGACAGGTAGATCTAAACTTC. Amino acids: CASGLDGQVDLNF.

This chain links TRBV30 with TRBJ1-5, with a possible D match to TRBD1 (5 bases). Germline loops: CDR1 GTSNPN, CDR2 SVGIG (reference sequence). V was pared by 0 bases and J by 9 bases, with 18 bases between. The CDR3 loop spans 15 amino acids. The CDR3 coding sequence is TGTGCCTGGAGTGTACGGGGGACTCCTCCCCCGCCCCAGCATTTT. It is translated as CAWSVRGTPPPPQHF.

V usage is TRBV19 and J usage is TRBJ1-2; no definite D call. The CDR3 contains 12 residues. V was clipped by 4 bases and J by 4 bases, with 7 bases between them. The germline CDR1 and CDR2 sequences are LNHDA and SQIVND (reference sequence). CDR3 residues: CASSNQLYGYTF. Written as DNA, the CDR3 is TGTGCCAGTAGTAACCAACTCTATGGCTACACCTTC.

This clone was picked up one time. J is TRBJ1-6 and V is TRBV4-3; no clear D. Germline V gene data show CDR1 as LGHNA and CDR2 as YSLEER. The V end lost 0 bases, the J end lost 7 bases, and 16 bases lay between the germline ends. The CDR3 contains 17 residues. DNA of the CDR3: TGCGCCAGCAGCCAAGAAGAAGGTTTTGAGGAGAATTCACCCCTCCACTTT. Its translation: CASSQEEGFEENSPLHF.

In the case of this clone: This specimen includes other DNA sequences encoding the same CDR3. The chain carries TRBV7-9 and TRBJ1-4; D is ambiguous. Between the trimmed V and J ends, which lost 2 bases and 8 bases, there was a span of 3 bases. Germline assignment: CDR1 SEHNR and CDR2 FQNEAQ (reference sequence). This CDR3 comprises 11 residues. The CDR3 region has the DNA TGTGCCAGCAGCTTACGGGAAAAACTGTTTTTT. It translates to CASSLREKLFF.

The rearrangement uses TRBV19 and TRBJ2-1; 14 bases map to TRBD2. This CDR3 spans 16 amino acids. From germline, CDR1 is LNHDA and CDR2 SQIVND (reference sequence). V shed 5 bases and J 5 bases; nucleotides not matched to a gene: 5. CDR3 in DNA: TGTGCCAGTAGTCGGACTAGCGGGAGGTCCAACAATGAGCAGTTCTTC. It is translated as CASSRTSGRSNNEQFF.

V and J are TRBV27 and TRBJ2-1; D gene unclear. V lost 3 bases and J lost 0, with 9 bases in between. There are 15 residues in the CDR3. Germline values: CDR1 MNHEY, CDR2 SMNVEV (reference sequence). In DNA form, the CDR3 reads TGTGCCAGCAGTTTTACGCGGAGCTCCTACAATGAGCAGTTCTTC. Protein: CASSFTRSSYNEQFF.